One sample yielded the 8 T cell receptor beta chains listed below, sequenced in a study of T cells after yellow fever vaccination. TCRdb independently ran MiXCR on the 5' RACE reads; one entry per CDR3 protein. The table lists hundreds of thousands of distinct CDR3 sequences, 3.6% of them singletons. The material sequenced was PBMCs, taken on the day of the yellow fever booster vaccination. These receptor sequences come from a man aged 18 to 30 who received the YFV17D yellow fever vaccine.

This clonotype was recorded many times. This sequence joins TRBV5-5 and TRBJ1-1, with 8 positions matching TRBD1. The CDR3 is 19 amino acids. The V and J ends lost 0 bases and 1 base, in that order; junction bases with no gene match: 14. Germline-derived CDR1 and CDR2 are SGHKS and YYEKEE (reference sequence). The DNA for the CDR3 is TGTGCCAGCAGCTTGGATCCTCGTGGGGCAGGGGGCCCGAACACTGAAGCTTTCTTT. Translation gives CASSLDPRGAGGPNTEAFF.

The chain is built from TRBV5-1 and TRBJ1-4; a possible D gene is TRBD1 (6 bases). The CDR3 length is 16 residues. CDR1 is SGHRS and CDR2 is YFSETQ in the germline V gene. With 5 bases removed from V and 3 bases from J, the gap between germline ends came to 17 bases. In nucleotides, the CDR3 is TGCGCCAGCAGTTCCGGGGGGCGAGTAGCTAATGAAAAACTGTTTTTT. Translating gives CASSSGGRVANEKLFF.

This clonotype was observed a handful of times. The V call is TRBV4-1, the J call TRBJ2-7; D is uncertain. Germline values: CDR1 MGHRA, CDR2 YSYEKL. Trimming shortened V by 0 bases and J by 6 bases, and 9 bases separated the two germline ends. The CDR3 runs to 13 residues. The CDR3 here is CASSQDPGFEQYV. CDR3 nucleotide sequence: TGCGCCAGCAGCCAAGATCCCGGTTTCGAGCAGTACGTC.

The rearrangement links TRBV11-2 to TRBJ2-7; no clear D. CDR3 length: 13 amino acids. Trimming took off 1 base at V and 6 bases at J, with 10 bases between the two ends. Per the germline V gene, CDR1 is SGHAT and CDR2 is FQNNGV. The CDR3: CASSLGWLSEQYF. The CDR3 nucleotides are TGTGCCAGCAGCTTAGGGTGGTTGAGCGAGCAGTACTTC.

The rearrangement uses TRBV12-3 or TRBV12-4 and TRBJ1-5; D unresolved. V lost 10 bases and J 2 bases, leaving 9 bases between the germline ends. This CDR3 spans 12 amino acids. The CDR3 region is CATRVGNQPQHF. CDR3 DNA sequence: TGTGCCACCCGGGTCGGCAATCAGCCCCAGCATTTT.

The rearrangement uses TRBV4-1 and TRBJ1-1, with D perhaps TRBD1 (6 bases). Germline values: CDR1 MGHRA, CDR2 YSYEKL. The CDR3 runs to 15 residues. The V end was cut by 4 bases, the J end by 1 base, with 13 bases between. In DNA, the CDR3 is TGCGCCAGCAGCCCCCCAGGACAGTCGAACACTGAAGCTTTCTTT. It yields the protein CASSPPGQSNTEAFF.

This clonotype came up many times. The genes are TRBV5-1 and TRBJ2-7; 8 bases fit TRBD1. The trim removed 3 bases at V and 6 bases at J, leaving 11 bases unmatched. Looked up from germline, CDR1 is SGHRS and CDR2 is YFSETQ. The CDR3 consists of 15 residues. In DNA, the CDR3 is TGCGCCAGCAGCTGGAAGGGACAGGAAAGGAGCGAGCAGTACTTC. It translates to CASSWKGQERSEQYF.

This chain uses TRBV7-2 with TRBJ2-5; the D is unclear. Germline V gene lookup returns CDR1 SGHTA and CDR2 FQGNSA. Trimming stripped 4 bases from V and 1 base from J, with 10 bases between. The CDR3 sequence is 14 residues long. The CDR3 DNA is TGTGCCAGCAGCTCCCTAGAGACCCAAGAGACCCAGTACTTC. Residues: CASSSLETQETQYF.